This T cell receptor (beta chain) was sequenced during a study of low-dose radiotherapy and immunotherapy resistance in tumors. Study overall: The fractionation for Cohort 1 was 0.5 Gy per fraction every 2 weeks, totaling 6.5 Gy. Every six weeks patients received intravenous ipilimumab 1 mg/kg, and every two weeks they received intravenous nivolumab 240 mg.

TRAV- and TRBV-specific primers primed first-strand cDNA, covering alpha and beta chains. TCRs were put through approximately 21 PCR cycles of amplification with Phusion. A constant-region primer and the V-primer adapter served as the primer pair. By in vitro transcription, the isolated mRNA was amplified. Each CDR3 protein is one row after TCRdb ran MiXCR on the reads. The sample shows fewer than 20,000 distinct CDR3 sequences, around 67% of them seen only once. The CDR3 loop spans 16 amino acids. With 5 bases clipped from V and 7 bases from J, the junction kept 14 bases outside the gene matches. Germline CDR1 and CDR2: SGHRS and YFSETQ. As their treatment, donors received nivolumab, ipilimumab, aspirin, low-dose cyclophosphamide and low-dose radiotherapy.

The rearrangement uses TRBV5-1 and TRBJ2-2, with TRBD2 matching 7 bases. This sequence originates from a human donor with advanced metastatic prostate, ovarian, gallbladder or colorectal cancer (not recorded which). This table probably holds off-target reads from a library built for another chain. In DNA, the CDR3 is TGCGCCAGCAGTCTCCCCGGGGGAGGGCGTAACGGGGAGCTGTTTTTT. This translates into CASSLPGGGRNGELFF.